One sample yielded the 19 T cell receptor beta chains listed below, sequenced in a study of blood T cell repertoires in COVID-19. Measured with immunoSEQ multiplex PCR; TCRdb has only the in-frame clones, and not every one. The sample lists over 200,000 clones; 80% were seen once. Sequenced sample: peripheral blood. The source is a human donor in a cohort sampled during active COVID-19.

The genes are TRBV3-1 (or the pseudogene TRBV3-2) and TRBJ2-1; the match to TRBD2 covers 8 bases. The CDR3 spans 16 residues. With 2 bases clipped from V and 5 bases from J, the junction kept 8 bases outside the gene matches. Germline V CDR1 and CDR2: LGHDT, YNNKEL (reference sequence). The CDR3 loop is CASSQRLARTNNEQFF. CDR3 DNA: TGTGCCAGCAGCCAACGACTAGCGAGAACCAACAATGAGCAGTTCTTC.

The table lists this clone with a few counts. The J gene is TRBJ1-1, the V gene TRBV29-1; D remains ambiguous. Germline V gene sequence: CDR1 SQVTM, CDR2 ANQGSEA. V was shortened by 8 bases and J by 4 bases, with 14 bases between the two germline ends. The CDR3 spans 12 residues. The CDR3: CSTRAGGTEAFF. The CDR3 bases are TGCAGCACCCGTGCGGGAGGCACTGAAGCTTTCTTT.

This clone is a singleton in its sample. The chain carries TRBV24-1 and TRBJ1-1; TRBD1 is a possible D gene (6 bases). CDR3 length equals 16 residues. Trimming left V 12 bases short and J 1 base short, with 23 bases between. Germline values: CDR1 KGHDR, CDR2 SFDVKD. CDR3 sequence (DNA): TGTGCCCCAAACAGGGTTTTTGTTGTCCCGAACACTGAAGCTTTCTTT. This translates into CAPNRVFVVPNTEAFF.

The chain couples TRBV25-1 to TRBJ2-7; tentatively, D is TRBD1 (6 bases). Germline loops: CDR1 MGHDK, CDR2 SYGVNS. The length of the CDR3 is 16 residues. V was cut by 0 bases and J by 5 bases, with 17 bases left in between. This CDR3 reads CASSEYIGQGKDEQYF. For the CDR3, the DNA is TGTGCCAGCAGTGAATATATTGGGCAGGGGAAAGACGAGCAGTACTTC.

The chain links TRBV6-5 to TRBJ1-1, with D uncertain. Per germline, CDR1 MNHEY and CDR2 SVGAGI. The V and J ends lost 0 bases and 6 bases respectively, with 8 bases between them. CDR3 length equals 13 residues. This CDR3 reads CASSYSTRAEAFF. The CDR3 nucleotides are TGTGCCAGCAGTTACTCGACGAGGGCTGAAGCTTTCTTT.

The count of this clone is one. Germline is not matched at one junction end, which may reflect a read error. This sequence joins TRBV28 and TRBJ2-7; 8 nucleotides match TRBD2. Per germline, CDR1 MDHEN and CDR2 SYDVKM. The CDR3 consists of 14 residues. The CDR3 here is CASSPGAGGYEQYF. CDR3 coding DNA: TGTGCCAGCAGTCCAGGGGCGGGGGGTTACGAACAGTACTTC.

The rearrangement links TRBV11-2 to TRBJ2-3; 7 nucleotides line up with TRBD1. Per the germline V gene, CDR1 is SGHAT and CDR2 is FQNNGV. The CDR3 is 15 amino acids. Unmatched junction bases numbered 6, after V lost 6 bases and J lost 0 bases. The CDR3 protein is CASSRPTGSTDTQYF. The CDR3 nucleotides read TGTGCCAGCAGTCGACCGACAGGGAGCACAGATACGCAGTATTTT.

J is TRBJ1-5 and V is TRBV20-1, with a tentative D call TRBD1 (5 bases). Germline CDR1 is DFQATT and CDR2 is SNEGSKA (reference sequence). Trimming shortened V by 3 bases and J by 6 bases, and 6 bases separated the two germline ends. The CDR3 contains 11 residues. CDR3 sequence: CSARGLQPQHF. The DNA for the CDR3 is TGCAGTGCTAGGGGGCTTCAGCCCCAGCATTTT.

The genes are TRBV18 and TRBJ2-7; TRBD2 aligns across 12 bases. Losses at the gene ends were 4 bases for V and 0 bases for J; bases not matched to a gene: 1. Germline V lookup: CDR1 KGHSH, CDR2 LQKENI. The CDR3 extends over 15 amino acids. The CDR3 DNA reads as TGTGCCAGCTCACAGACTAGCGGGAGCTCCTACGAGCAGTACTTC. This encodes CASSQTSGSSYEQYF.

This chain uses TRBV7-2 with TRBJ1-6; 9 bases are a match to TRBD1. The germline V gene encodes CDR1 SGHTA and CDR2 FQGNSA. The V gene end was trimmed by 5 bases and the J gene end by 6 bases; junction bases not matched to a gene: 8. CDR3 length: 16 residues. The CDR3 DNA sequence: TGTGCCAGCAGCCTCAGGACAGGGGCTACTAATTCACCCCTCCACTTT. It specifies CASSLRTGATNSPLHF.

The chain employs TRBV6-5 and TRBJ2-7; 11 bases agree with TRBD2. Unmatched junction bases numbered 7, after V lost 5 bases and J lost 7 bases. Germline lookup yields CDR1 MNHEY and CDR2 SVGAGI. The CDR3 consists of 14 residues. CDR3: CASSLLAGVGEQYF. In nucleotides, the CDR3 is TGTGCCAGCAGTCTACTAGCGGGAGTCGGTGAGCAGTACTTC.

This clone appeared a single time. The chain carries TRBV12-3 or TRBV12-4 and TRBJ2-2; no definite D call. The CDR3 is 13 residues long. V was trimmed by 2 bases and J by 1 base, leaving 2 bases between them. The CDR3 sequence: CASSLQNTGELFF. The CDR3, as DNA: TGTGCCAGCAGTTTACAGAACACCGGGGAGCTGTTTTTT.

The J gene is TRBJ2-1, the V gene TRBV7-3; no reliable D call. Per germline, CDR1 SGHTA and CDR2 FQGTGA. Trimming took 5 bases from V and 0 from J, leaving 11 bases between them. This CDR3 comprises 15 residues. CDR3 sequence: CASSPSVSSYNEQFF. CDR3 nucleotide sequence: TGTGCCAGCAGCCCTTCTGTTAGCTCCTACAATGAGCAGTTCTTC.

V gene TRBV28 combines with J gene TRBJ2-7, with 8 nucleotides matching TRBD1. The CDR3 has 14 residues. CDR1 and CDR2 from the germline V gene are MDHEN and SYDVKM. V shed 10 bases, J shed 1 base, and the junction held 9 bases outside the gene matches. CDR3 DNA: TGTGCCACAGTCCCGCAGGGGGCTTCCTACGAGCAGTACTTC. Its translation: CATVPQGASYEQYF. Complete variable domain (other parts from reference TRBV28 and TRBJ2-7): DVKVTQSSRYLVKRTGEKVFLECVQDMDHENMFWYRQDPGLGLRLIYFSYDVKMKEKGDIPEGYSVSREKKERFSLILESASTNQTSMYLCATVPQGASYEQYFGPGTRLTVT.

This chain connects TRBV6-2 or TRBV6-3 to TRBJ1-1; perhaps TRBD1 as D (6 bases). Germline values: CDR1 MNHEY, CDR2 SVGEGT. The CDR3 extends over 14 amino acids. The germline V and J ends were trimmed by 3 bases and 1 base, with 9 bases remaining between them. The CDR3 region is CASSYWGQNTEAFF. CDR3 DNA sequence: TGTGCCAGCAGTTATTGGGGGCAGAACACTGAAGCTTTCTTT.

This clone has just one count. The chain is built from TRBV30 and TRBJ2-2; 10 nucleotides align to TRBD1. This CDR3 contains 14 residues. V shed 8 bases, J shed 0 bases, and the junction held 3 bases outside the gene matches. CDR1 GTSNPN and CDR2 SVGIG come from the germline V gene (reference sequence). The CDR3 coding sequence is TGTGCCAGGGGACAGGGGACGAACACCGGGGAGCTGTTTTTT. It translates to CARGQGTNTGELFF.

The J gene is TRBJ1-2, the V gene TRBV3-1 (or the pseudogene TRBV3-2); TRBD1 is a possible D gene (6 bases). Germline CDR1 LGHDT, CDR2 YNNKEL (reference sequence). This CDR3 is 15 amino acids long. V lost 6 bases and J 4 bases, leaving 18 bases between the germline ends. The CDR3 region has the DNA TGTGCCAGCAGTTACAGGGTAGGGGCAGGCTATGGCTACACCTTC. It specifies CASSYRVGAGYGYTF.

This clone was seen only a few times. The J gene is TRBJ1-1, the V gene TRBV28; D perhaps matches TRBD1 (5 bases). V lost 5 bases and J lost 6, with 13 bases in between. CDR3 length: 13 residues. Germline CDR1 and CDR2: MDHEN and SYDVKM. The CDR3: CASSPGLPSEAFF. For the CDR3, the DNA is TGTGCCAGCAGTCCGGGACTGCCCTCTGAAGCTTTCTTT.

In its sample, this clone was seen a few times. This chain connects TRBV11-2 to TRBJ2-3, with 7 nucleotides matching TRBD2. This CDR3 region has 15 residues. V gave up 5 bases and J gave up 4 bases; unmatched junction bases: 9. Germline values: CDR1 SGHAT, CDR2 FQNNGV. The CDR3 coding sequence is TGTGCCAGCAGCCCCCAGCGGGGTTTGGCAGATACGCAGTATTTT. Translated: CASSPQRGLADTQYF.